Below, 30 T cell receptor beta chains from the same sample are listed, as sequenced in a study of early stage breast cancer tumors. Profiled with immunoSEQ multiplex PCR; TCRdb holds only in-frame clones, not every one. The sample has approximately 75,000 clones, around 80% seen once. Sequenced material: blood. The source of these receptors is a person aged 35-49 years with breast cancer.

This clone was observed a handful of times. The V gene is TRBV28, the J gene TRBJ2-1; D may match TRBD1 or TRBD2 (5 bases each). V was clipped by 9 bases and J by 0 bases, with 6 bases between them. The CDR3 loop spans 12 amino acids. CDR1 is MDHEN and CDR2 is SYDVKM in the germline V gene. The CDR3 region is CASGGSYNEQFF. The CDR3 coding sequence is TGTGCCAGTGGGGGCTCCTACAATGAGCAGTTCTTC.

The V call is TRBV5-1, the J call TRBJ2-1; 13 bases line up with TRBD2. The CDR3 runs to 15 residues. Germline values: CDR1 SGHRS, CDR2 YFSETQ. J was trimmed by 6 bases and V by 0 bases; bases with no gene match: 0. The CDR3: CASSLGLAGGNEQFF. DNA of the CDR3: TGCGCCAGCAGCTTGGGACTAGCGGGAGGCAATGAGCAGTTCTTC.

The chain uses TRBV21-1 and TRBJ2-4; the table gives TRBD1 as D, unverified against the DNA. TRBV21-1 is given as a pseudogene. The CDR3 is 17 residues long. The CDR3, as DNA: TGTGCCAGCAGCAAACCAGACAGGGGGCAAATAAAAAACATTCAGTACTTC. It is translated as CASSKPDRGQIKNIQYF.

This clone was detected only once. The V and J genes are TRBV21-1 and TRBJ1-1; whether TRBD1, the table's D call, matches the DNA was not checked. TRBV21-1 is a listed pseudogene. The CDR3 has 20 amino acids. CDR3 loop: CASSTREGQGANGRCTEAFF. Here the CDR3 DNA reads TGTGCCAGCAGCACCCGGGAGGGACAGGGGGCAAACGGTAGGTGTACTGAAGCTTTCTTT.

The chain links TRBV28 to TRBJ1-2; possibly TRBD1 for D (6 bases). The ends were cut back, 5 bases at V and 2 bases at J, with 12 bases in the middle. CDR1 is MDHEN, CDR2 SYDVKM, per germline. The CDR3 covers 14 residues. The CDR3 region is CASSETGLNYGYTF. Here the CDR3 DNA reads TGTGCCAGCAGTGAGACAGGATTAAACTATGGCTACACCTTC.

The rearrangement joins TRBV30 to TRBJ1-1, with D possibly being TRBD1 (6 bases). V lost 2 bases and J lost 3, with 10 bases in between. The CDR3 runs to 13 residues. Germline V gene sequence: CDR1 GTSNPN, CDR2 SVGIG (reference sequence). The CDR3 bases are TGTGCCTGGAGTAGAGGGGGAGACACTGAAGCTTTCTTT. Residues: CAWSRGGDTEAFF.

The chain is built from TRBV14 and TRBJ2-7; 9 positions match TRBD2. From germline, CDR1 is SGHDN and CDR2 FVKESK. The CDR3 sequence is 14 residues long. V dropped 3 bases and J dropped 2; count of bases not matched to a gene: 2. Here the CDR3 reads CASSQAGGAYEQYF. The CDR3, as DNA: TGTGCCAGCAGCCAGGCGGGAGGGGCCTACGAGCAGTACTTC.

DNA of the CDR3: TGTGCCAGCAGCGCCAGCCGACAGGGGAGCACCTACGAGCAGTACTTC. Protein: CASSASRQGSTYEQYF. The chain couples TRBV9 to TRBJ2-7; TRBD1 matches at 8 bases. Germline loops: CDR1 SGDLS, CDR2 YYNGEE. Unmatched junction bases numbered 10, after V lost 3 bases and J lost 2 bases. This CDR3 spans 16 amino acids.

The CDR3 protein is CASSLTMNTEAFF. The CDR3 nucleotides read TGCGCCAGCAGTCTGACAATGAACACTGAAGCTTTCTTT. J is TRBJ1-1 and V is TRBV10-1; D uncertain. CDR3 length: 13 residues. V was shortened by 5 bases and J by 0 bases, with 7 bases between the two germline ends. Germline V gives CDR1 WNHNN, CDR2 SYGVQD (reference sequence).

The chain joins TRBV5-5 to TRBJ1-1, with no clear D. V was trimmed by 0 bases and J by 6 bases, leaving 9 bases between them. This CDR3 is built from 13 residues. In germline, CDR1 is SGHKS, CDR2 YYEKEE (reference sequence). The chain's CDR3 is CASSLEGSSEAFF. The CDR3, as DNA: TGTGCCAGCAGCTTGGAAGGGTCCTCTGAAGCTTTCTTT. The full variable domain, its missing parts supplied by reference TRBV5-5 and TRBJ1-1, is DAGVTQSPTHLIKTRGQQVTLRCSPISGHKSVSWYQQVLGQGPQFIFQYYEKEERGRGNFPDRFSARQFPNYSSELNVNALLLGDSALYLCASSLEGSSEAFFGQGTRLTVV.

V is TRBV11-2 and J is TRBJ1-2; D is unresolved. The germline V gene encodes CDR1 SGHAT and CDR2 FQNNGV. Between the trimmed V and J ends, which lost 5 bases and 4 bases, there was a span of 14 bases. The CDR3 contains 14 residues. CDR3 sequence (DNA): TGTGCCAGCAGCAATGGCCTGACCAGCTATGGCTACACCTTC. It encodes CASSNGLTSYGYTF.

This chain links TRBV25-1 with TRBJ2-2; no firm D call. This CDR3 is built from 12 residues. Germline loops: CDR1 MGHDK, CDR2 SYGVNS. Trimming left V 3 bases short and J 6 bases short, with 5 bases between. The CDR3 DNA is TGTGCCAGCAGTGAGATTGCCGGGGAGCTGTTTTTT. Protein sequence: CASSEIAGELFF.

The V and J genes are TRBV5-5 and TRBJ2-5, with 7 nucleotides matching TRBD1. Trimming removed 4 bases from V and 1 base from J; junction bases left unmatched: 4. CDR1 and CDR2 from the germline V gene are SGHKS and YYEKEE (reference sequence). There are 14 residues in the CDR3. Here the CDR3 reads CASSPGQSQETQYF. For the CDR3, the DNA is TGTGCCAGCAGCCCGGGACAGAGCCAAGAGACCCAGTACTTC.

This clone was detected many times. The chain joins TRBV5-1 to TRBJ2-2; tentative D call: TRBD2 (5 bases). The germline CDR1 and CDR2 sequences are SGHRS and YFSETQ. V lost 1 base to trimming and J lost 2 bases, with 9 bases between them. The CDR3 has 15 residues. The CDR3 is CASSLIEGNTGELFF. The CDR3 DNA follows: TGCGCCAGCAGCTTGATAGAGGGCAACACCGGGGAGCTGTTTTTT.

The genes are TRBV2 and TRBJ2-2; possibly TRBD1 for D (5 bases). Germline-derived CDR1 and CDR2 are SNHLY and FYNNEI. The CDR3 runs 14 residues. V was trimmed by 4 bases and J by 5 bases, leaving 11 bases between them. CDR3 amino acids: CASSGDRVTGELFF. The CDR3 DNA follows: TGTGCCAGCAGTGGCGACAGAGTTACCGGGGAGCTGTTTTTT.

The DNA for the CDR3 is TGTGCCAGCAGTTCCGGGACTGTTAGCAATCAGCCCCAGCATTTT. This codes for CASSSGTVSNQPQHF. The V call is TRBV27, the J call TRBJ1-5, with D tentatively TRBD1 (5 bases). CDR3 length: 15 residues. With 4 bases removed from V and 0 bases from J, the gap between germline ends came to 10 bases. In germline, CDR1 is MNHEY, CDR2 SMNVEV (reference sequence).

The chain combines TRBV30 with TRBJ2-6; D not certain. The CDR3 spans 14 residues. Germline V gene lookup returns CDR1 GTSNPN and CDR2 SVGIG (reference sequence). The V end was cut by 1 base, the J end by 2 bases, with 6 bases between. The CDR3 DNA reads as TGTGCCTGGAGTGGCCAGACTGGGGCCAACGTCCTGACTTTC. Encoded protein: CAWSGQTGANVLTF.

The genes are TRBV6-6 and TRBJ2-3; no reliable D call. Germline CDR1 and CDR2: MNHNY and SVGAGI (reference sequence). This CDR3 has 14 residues. Trimming took off 0 bases at V and 7 bases at J, with 11 bases between the two ends. CDR3 residues: CASSYSSAINTQYF. For the CDR3, the DNA is TGTGCCAGCAGTTACTCGTCTGCCATCAATACGCAGTATTTT.

This clone showed up just a few times. The V gene is TRBV7-2, the J gene TRBJ1-1; no clear D gene. CDR1 and CDR2 from the germline V gene are SGHTA and FQGNSA. V was shortened by 2 bases and J by 6 bases, with 7 bases between the two germline ends. The CDR3 has 12 amino acids. The CDR3 sequence is CASSLTGAEAFF. The CDR3 DNA reads as TGTGCCAGCAGCTTAACGGGCGCTGAAGCTTTCTTT.

The chain combines TRBV28 with TRBJ1-1; no firm D call. The CDR3 contains 12 residues. V shed 6 bases and J shed 4 bases, with 9 bases lying between them. Germline CDR1 is MDHEN and CDR2 is SYDVKM. The CDR3 DNA reads TGTGCCAGCAGCCGGACTGGCACTGAAGCTTTCTTT. This encodes CASSRTGTEAFF.

The rearrangement links TRBV25-1 to TRBJ2-7, with D hard to call. The germline V gene encodes CDR1 MGHDK and CDR2 SYGVNS. CDR3 length: 14 residues. V lost 4 bases, J lost 3 bases, and 13 bases lay in between. The CDR3 nucleotides read TGTGCCAGCAGTGCATATCCACAAAGCTACGAGCAGTACTTC. It is translated as CASSAYPQSYEQYF.

V and J are TRBV30 and TRBJ2-1; TRBD1 or TRBD2 may be the D gene (12 bases each). Trimming removed 7 bases at V and 6 bases at J, with 40 bases between. CDR1 is GTSNPN and CDR2 is SVGIG in the germline V gene (reference sequence). CDR3 length: 21 residues. The CDR3 coding sequence is TGTGCCTCCTTTGGATCCCCCCGGGACAGGGGGCTAGCGGGAGGGCCCAATGAGCAGTTCTTC. Translated, it gives CASFGSPRDRGLAGGPNEQFF. Variable domain in full (rest from reference TRBV30 and TRBJ2-1): SQTIHQWPATLVQPVGSPLSLECTVEGTSNPNLYWYRQAAGRGLQLLFYSVGIGQISSEVPQNLSASRPQDRQFILSSKKLLLSDSGFYLCASFGSPRDRGLAGGPNEQFFGPGTRLTVL.

V usage is TRBV27 and J usage is TRBJ1-3, with 11 bases matching TRBD1. V lost 6 bases to trimming and J lost 4 bases; unmatched junction nucleotides: 2. This CDR3 is built from 14 residues. From germline, CDR1 is MNHEY and CDR2 SMNVEV (reference sequence). The CDR3 region has the DNA TGTGCCAGCAGGGGACAGGGGGAAGGAAACACCATATATTTT. This gives the protein CASRGQGEGNTIYF.

The rearrangement joins TRBV9 to TRBJ2-7; 13 bases map to TRBD2. Germline CDR1 reads SGDLS; CDR2 reads YYNGEE. The CDR3 spans 16 residues. After removal of 0 bases from V and 3 bases from J, the junction contained 3 bases not matched to a gene. This CDR3 is CASSVATSGGNYEQYF. The DNA of the CDR3 is TGTGCCAGCAGCGTAGCGACTAGCGGGGGGAACTACGAGCAGTACTTC.

J is TRBJ2-4 and V is TRBV6-5, with D possibly matching TRBD2 (6 bases). V lost 4 bases and J 3 bases, leaving 16 bases between the germline ends. The CDR3 loop spans 16 amino acids. CDR1 is MNHEY and CDR2 is SVGAGI in the germline V gene. CDR3 sequence reads: CASSWILAPVKNIQYF. The DNA of the CDR3 is TGTGCCAGCAGTTGGATACTAGCTCCAGTCAAAAACATTCAGTACTTC.

J is TRBJ2-3 and V is TRBV6-1; TRBD2 matches 9 bases. Trimming took 8 bases from V and 3 from J; bases not matched to a gene: 9. This CDR3 is built from 15 residues. Germline CDR1 reads MNHNS; CDR2 reads SASEGT. This CDR3 is CASVREGLRTDTQYF. The CDR3 DNA reads TGTGCCAGCGTGCGGGAGGGCCTGAGGACAGATACGCAGTATTTT.

The chain carries TRBV5-1 and TRBJ2-3; 12 bases line up with TRBD2. V lost 4 bases to trimming and J lost 2 bases; unmatched junction nucleotides: 8. From germline, CDR1 is SGHRS and CDR2 YFSETQ. The CDR3 is made up of 17 amino acids. CDR3 bases: TGCGCCAGCAGCCGCGGGACTAGCGGGCAGCTCACAGATACGCAGTATTTT. It specifies CASSRGTSGQLTDTQYF.

The J gene is TRBJ2-5, the V gene TRBV10-3; D possibly corresponds to TRBD2 (7 bases). Trimming removed 6 bases from V and 6 bases from J, with 17 bases in between. The CDR3 has 14 amino acids. Germline V CDR1 and CDR2: ENHRY, SYGVKD. This CDR3 is CAISNRGAGQTQYF. DNA for the CDR3: TGTGCCATCAGCAACCGGGGGGCTGGACAGACCCAGTACTTC.

This clone was counted a few times. The rearrangement uses TRBV2 and TRBJ2-2; tentative D call: TRBD2 (5 bases). The germline V gene has CDR1 SNHLY and CDR2 FYNNEI. V lost 4 bases and J lost 7, with 16 bases in between. The CDR3 has 15 residues. The CDR3 sequence: CASSGVDYQHGELFF. The CDR3, as DNA: TGTGCCAGCAGTGGGGTTGACTACCAACACGGGGAGCTGTTTTTT.

This rearrangement joins TRBV30 to TRBJ1-6; 7 bases match TRBD1. Unmatched junction bases numbered 4, after V lost 5 bases and J lost 0 bases. Germline V CDR1 and CDR2: GTSNPN, SVGIG (reference sequence). This CDR3 contains 15 residues. As DNA, the CDR3 is TGTGCCTGGGCCCGGGACAGCTCCTATAATTCACCCCTCCACTTT. Its translation: CAWARDSSYNSPLHF.